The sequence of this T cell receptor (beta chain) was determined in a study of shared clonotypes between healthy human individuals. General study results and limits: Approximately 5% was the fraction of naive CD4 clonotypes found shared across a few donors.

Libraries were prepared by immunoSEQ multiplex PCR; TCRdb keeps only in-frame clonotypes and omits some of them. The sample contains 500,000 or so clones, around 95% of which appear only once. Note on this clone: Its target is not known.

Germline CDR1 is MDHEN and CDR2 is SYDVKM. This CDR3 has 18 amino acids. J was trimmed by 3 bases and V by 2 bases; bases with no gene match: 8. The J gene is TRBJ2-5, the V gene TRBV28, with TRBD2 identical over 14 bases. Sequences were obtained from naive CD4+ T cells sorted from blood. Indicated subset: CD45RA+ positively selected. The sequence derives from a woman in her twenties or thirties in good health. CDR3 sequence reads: CASSLKRLAGGLKETQYF. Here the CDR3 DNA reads TGTGCCAGCAGTTTAAAACGACTAGCGGGAGGGCTTAAAGAGACCCAGTACTTC.